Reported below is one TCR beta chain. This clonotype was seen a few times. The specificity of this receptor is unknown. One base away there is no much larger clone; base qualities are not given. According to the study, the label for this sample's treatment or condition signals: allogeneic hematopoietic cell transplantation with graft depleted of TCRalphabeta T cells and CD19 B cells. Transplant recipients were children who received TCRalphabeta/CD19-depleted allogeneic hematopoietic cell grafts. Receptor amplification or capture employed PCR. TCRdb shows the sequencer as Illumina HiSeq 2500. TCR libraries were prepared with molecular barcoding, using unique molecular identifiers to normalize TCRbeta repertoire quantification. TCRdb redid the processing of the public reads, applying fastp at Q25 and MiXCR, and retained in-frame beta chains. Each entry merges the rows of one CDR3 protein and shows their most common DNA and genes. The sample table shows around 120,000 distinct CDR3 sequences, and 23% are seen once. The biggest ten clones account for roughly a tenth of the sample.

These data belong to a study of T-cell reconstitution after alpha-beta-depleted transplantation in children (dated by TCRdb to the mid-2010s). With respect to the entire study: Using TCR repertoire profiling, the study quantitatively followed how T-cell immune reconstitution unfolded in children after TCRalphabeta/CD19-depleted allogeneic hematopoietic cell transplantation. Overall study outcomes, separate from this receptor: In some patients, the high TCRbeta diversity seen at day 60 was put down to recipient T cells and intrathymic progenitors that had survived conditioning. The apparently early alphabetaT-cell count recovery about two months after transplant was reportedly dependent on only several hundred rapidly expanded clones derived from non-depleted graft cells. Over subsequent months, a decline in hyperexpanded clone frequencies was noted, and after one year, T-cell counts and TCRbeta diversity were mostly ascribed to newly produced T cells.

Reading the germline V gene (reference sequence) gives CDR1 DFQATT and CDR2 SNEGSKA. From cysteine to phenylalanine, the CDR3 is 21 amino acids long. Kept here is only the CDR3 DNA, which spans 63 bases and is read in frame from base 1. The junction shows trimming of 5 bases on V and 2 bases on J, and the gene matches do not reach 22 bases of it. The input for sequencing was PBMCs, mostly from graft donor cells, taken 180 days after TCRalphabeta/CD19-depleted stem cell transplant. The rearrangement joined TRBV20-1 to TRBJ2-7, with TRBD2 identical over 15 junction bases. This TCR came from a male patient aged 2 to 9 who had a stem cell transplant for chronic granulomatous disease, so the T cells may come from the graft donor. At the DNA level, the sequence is TGCAGTGCTCGACTTCCCCTCGGACTAGCGGGGGGGACCTGGGTTCCCTACGAGCAGTACTTC. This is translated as CSARLPLGLAGGTWVPYEQYF.